The 2 T cell receptor beta chains given below trace back to one sample, sequenced in a study of T cell clones after liver transplantation. Method: immunoSEQ multiplex PCR; TCRdb's copy keeps in-frame clones and lacks some. Of under 60,000 clones listed, roughly three quarters were seen once; the top ten hold 8% to 10%. The source material was CD4+ T cells from blood, sampled at the 22-month timepoint. These receptors came from a human patient who received a liver transplant. The T cells may partly be graft donor cells.

The V call is TRBV7-3, the J call TRBJ1-2; D not resolved. V dropped 4 bases and J dropped 8 bases, with 8 bases sitting between them. This CDR3 has 11 amino acids. Germline lookup yields CDR1 SGHTA and CDR2 FQGTGA. The CDR3 sequence is CASSSGEGYTF. The CDR3 DNA reads TGTGCCAGCAGCTCCGGGGAGGGCTACACCTTC.

This clone was counted between two and nine times. This sequence joins TRBV11-2 and TRBJ2-7; weak D call: TRBD2 (7 bases). Germline loops: CDR1 SGHAT, CDR2 FQNNGV. The CDR3 runs to 14 residues. The V and J ends lost 2 bases and 3 bases respectively, with 11 bases between them. CDR3 nucleotide sequence: TGTGCCAGCAGCTTACATAGGGGGGGCTACGAGCAGTACTTC. Translating it yields CASSLHRGGYEQYF.